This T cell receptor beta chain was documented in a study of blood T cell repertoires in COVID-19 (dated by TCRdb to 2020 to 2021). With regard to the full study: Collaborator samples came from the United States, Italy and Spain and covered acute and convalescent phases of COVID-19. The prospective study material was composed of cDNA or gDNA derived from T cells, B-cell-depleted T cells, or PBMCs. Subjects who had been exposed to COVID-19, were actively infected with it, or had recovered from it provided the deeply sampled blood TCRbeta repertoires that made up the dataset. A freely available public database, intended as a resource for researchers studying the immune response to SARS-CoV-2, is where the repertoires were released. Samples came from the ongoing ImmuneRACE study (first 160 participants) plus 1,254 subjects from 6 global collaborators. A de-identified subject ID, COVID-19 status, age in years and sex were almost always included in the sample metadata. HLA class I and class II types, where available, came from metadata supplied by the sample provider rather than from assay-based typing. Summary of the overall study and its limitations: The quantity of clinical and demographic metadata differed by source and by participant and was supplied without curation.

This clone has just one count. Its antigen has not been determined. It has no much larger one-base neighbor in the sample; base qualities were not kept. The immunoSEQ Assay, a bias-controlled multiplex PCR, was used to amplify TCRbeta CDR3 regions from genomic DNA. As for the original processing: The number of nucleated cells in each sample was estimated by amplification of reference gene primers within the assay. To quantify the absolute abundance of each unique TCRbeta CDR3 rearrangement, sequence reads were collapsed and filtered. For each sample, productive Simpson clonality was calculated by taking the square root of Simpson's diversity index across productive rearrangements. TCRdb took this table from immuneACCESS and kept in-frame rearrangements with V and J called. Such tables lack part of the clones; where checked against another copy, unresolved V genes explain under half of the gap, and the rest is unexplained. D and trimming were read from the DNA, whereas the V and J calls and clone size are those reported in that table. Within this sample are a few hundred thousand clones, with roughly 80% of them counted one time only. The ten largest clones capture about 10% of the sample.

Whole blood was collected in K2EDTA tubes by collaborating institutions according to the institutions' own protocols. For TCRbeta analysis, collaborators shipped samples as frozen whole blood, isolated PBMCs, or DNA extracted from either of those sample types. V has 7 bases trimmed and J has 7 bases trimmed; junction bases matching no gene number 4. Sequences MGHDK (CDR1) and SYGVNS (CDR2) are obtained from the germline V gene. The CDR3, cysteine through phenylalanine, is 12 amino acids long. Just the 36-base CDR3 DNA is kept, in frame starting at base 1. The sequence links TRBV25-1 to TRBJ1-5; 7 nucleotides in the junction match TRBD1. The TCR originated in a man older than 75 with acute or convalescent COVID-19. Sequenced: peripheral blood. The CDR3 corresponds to CASKGAGQPQHF. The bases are TGTGCCAGCAAGGGGGCTGGACAGCCCCAGCATTTT.